One TCR beta chain is described in this entry. The authors ran a second PCR of about 6 to 11 cycles using a sample-barcoded 5' primer and a J-beta primer mix. The template-switch adaptor, which had 12 random nucleotides, put a tag on each cDNA molecule. TCRdb fed the 5' RACE reads into MiXCR, producing one record per CDR3 protein. The table lists approximately 1,000,000 distinct CDR3 sequences, around 43% of them singletons. The sample originates from a study of blood T cells in healthy people across ages. As for the study in general: Template switching captured about one barcoded beta molecule per two T cells.

This CDR3 comprises 14 residues. Germline values: CDR1 WSHSY, CDR2 SAAADI. Trimming cost V 6 bases and J 13 bases, with 22 bases left between them. The receptor comes from a woman aged 60-75 years in good health. This chain links TRBV10-2 with TRBJ2-4, with D tentatively TRBD2 (6 bases). The sequencing sample was made of blood. The CDR3 loop is CASSPGTGVGEQYF. CDR3 nucleotide sequence: TGCGCCAGCAGCCCCGGGACTGGCGTCGGGGAGCAGTACTTC.